This T cell receptor (beta chain) was recorded in a study of T cells in Graves' hyperthyroidism and ophthalmopathy. This clonotype was seen at least ten times. Exclusion followed for patients with uncontrolled infection, other autoimmune disease, pregnancy or lactation. In making diagnoses, clinical symptoms, serum thyroxine and TRAb, thyroid ultrasound and orbital computed tomography were all used. TCR beta CDR3 sequences were amplified from RNA transcripts. The HTBI primer set drove a first-round RT-PCR of the TCR CDR3. TCRdb redid the calling of the multiplex PCR reads with MiXCR, one entry per CDR3 protein. The sample has some 200,000 distinct CDR3 sequences, about 15% seen once; the top ten hold 53%. The sample was blood. The TCR was taken from a woman aged 45-59 years with Graves' hyperthyroidism.

Here the CDR3 reads CASSNRDRALSYTF. The CDR3 DNA reads TGTGCCAGCAGTAACCGGGACAGGGCCCTTAGCTACACCTTC. This rearrangement joins TRBV6-1 to TRBJ1-2; 9 bases agree with TRBD1. Germline CDR1 MNHNS, CDR2 SASEGT. V lost 5 bases and J lost 9; bases outside the gene matches: 10. The CDR3 has 14 amino acids.